The rows below give T cell receptor beta chains drawn from one sample of a study of identical twins. TCRdb passed the 5' RACE reads through MiXCR, listing each CDR3 protein once. The sample includes some 460,000 distinct CDR3 sequences, approximately 14% of them seen just once. Another study also made use of these data, one on yellow fever vaccine responses in identical twins.

Input material: CD4+ T cells sorted from blood. These receptors were obtained from a woman under 30 in good health. Both conserved end residues are part of each CDR3. The D gene is left open where the match is weak. Size tells how often a clone was seen (once, few, many) or the class of an expanded clone, and some rows leave it out.

abundance	v_gene	d_gene	j_gene	CDR3aa	CDR3nt
NA	TRBV20-1	TRBD1	TRBJ2-3	CSARPGQGAVDTQYF	TGCAGTGCTCGCCCGGGACAGGGGGCGGTAGATACGCAGTATTTT
many	TRBV3-1	TRBD2	TRBJ2-1	CASSQERGTSYGDEQFF	TGTGCCAGCAGCCAAGAACGTGGGACTAGCTATGGCGATGAGCAGTTCTTC
NA	TRBV11-2	NA	TRBJ2-7	CASSMLGDSYEQYF	TGTGCCAGCAGCATGTTGGGGGATTCCTACGAGCAGTACTTC
many	TRBV12-3/TRBV12-4	TRBD2	TRBJ2-7	CASSRNSGRAHEQYF	TGTGCCAGCAGTCGTAATAGCGGGAGGGCCCACGAGCAGTACTTC
few	TRBV4-2	TRBD2	TRBJ2-7	CASSQAERDDYEQYF	TGTGCCAGCAGCCAAGCGGAGCGGGACGACTACGAGCAGTACTTC
NA	TRBV20-1	TRBD2	TRBJ2-1	CSAPIASSGRFYNEQFF	TGCAGTGCTCCCATTGCCTCTAGCGGGAGGTTCTACAATGAGCAGTTCTTC
NA	TRBV5-1	TRBD2	TRBJ2-3	CASSSGLAGGPGGTADTQYF	TGCGCCAGCAGCTCCGGACTAGCGGGAGGGCCGGGCGGTACGGCAGATACGCAGTATTTT
many	TRBV6-5	NA	TRBJ2-7	CASSYGTNEQYF	TGTGCCAGCAGTTACGGGACAAATGAGCAGTACTTC
few	TRBV28	NA	TRBJ2-7	CASTQGGGGSYEQYF	TGTGCCAGCACCCAAGGTGGGGGTGGGTCCTACGAGCAGTACTTC
NA	TRBV5-1	NA	TRBJ2-2	CAGGRAANTGELFF	TGCGCCGGCGGACGCGCCGCGAACACCGGGGAGCTGTTTTTT
NA	TRBV11-2	NA	TRBJ2-7	CASSRGGLSSYEQYF	TGTGCCAGCAGCCGTGGGGGGTTGAGCTCCTACGAGCAGTACTTC
NA	TRBV7-3	NA	TRBJ2-2	CASSISGGTGELFF	TGTGCCAGCAGCATTAGTGGAGGGACCGGGGAGCTGTTTTTT
NA	TRBV2	TRBD2	TRBJ2-7	CASKRWPSGEYEQYF	TGTGCCAGCAAGCGCTGGCCTAGCGGGGAATACGAGCAGTACTTC
few	TRBV2	NA	TRBJ1-5	CASTALDNNQPQHF	TGTGCCAGCACCGCACTAGACAATAATCAGCCCCAGCATTTT
NA	TRBV24-1	TRBD1	TRBJ2-5	CATSERTGRETQYF	TGTGCCACCAGTGAAAGGACAGGGCGGGAGACCCAGTACTTC
NA	TRBV24-1	NA	TRBJ2-1	CATNYYGEQFF	TGTGCCACCAATTACTATGGTGAGCAGTTCTTC
NA	TRBV18	NA	TRBJ2-3	CASSQNLQGTSTDTQYF	TGTGCCAGCTCCCAAAACTTACAGGGAACTAGCACAGATACGCAGTATTTT
few	TRBV13	TRBD2	TRBJ2-7	CASRKRGSSYEQYF	TGTGCCAGCAGAAAGCGGGGGAGCTCCTACGAGCAGTACTTC
few	TRBV27	NA	TRBJ2-2	CASLAGPNTGELFF	TGTGCCAGCTTGGCGGGACCGAACACCGGGGAGCTGTTTTTT
NA	TRBV4-3	TRBD2	TRBJ2-3	CASSQGSPGTSGTSDTQYF	TGCGCCAGCAGCCAAGGTTCTCCAGGGACTAGCGGGACGTCAGATACGCAGTATTTT
few	TRBV6-1	TRBD2	TRBJ2-1	CASRGLAGPYNEQFF	TGTGCCAGCAGAGGACTAGCGGGACCTTACAATGAGCAGTTCTTC
NA	TRBV6-1	NA	TRBJ2-7	CASSDPGHNYEQYF	TGTGCCAGCAGTGATCCGGGACACAACTACGAGCAGTACTTC
NA	TRBV6-1	NA	TRBJ1-1	CASRKGKGSTEAFF	TGTGCCAGCAGAAAAGGGAAGGGGTCCACTGAAGCTTTCTTT
many	TRBV19	TRBD1	TRBJ1-6	CASSITGAASPLHF	TGTGCCAGTAGTATTACAGGGGCTGCGTCACCCCTCCACTTT
NA	TRBV6-4	TRBD2	TRBJ2-1	CASKLAGGPDNEQFF	TGTGCCAGCAAGTTAGCGGGAGGGCCTGACAATGAGCAGTTCTTC
NA	TRBV30	TRBD2	TRBJ2-1	CAWTRPSGKDEQFF	TGTGCCTGGACGCGGCCTAGCGGGAAGGATGAGCAGTTCTTC
NA	TRBV2	TRBD1	TRBJ2-7	CATGTGNSGYEQYF	TGTGCCACGGGGACAGGAAACTCGGGCTACGAGCAGTACTTC
few	TRBV2	NA	TRBJ2-7	CASREDQSTHYEQYF	TGTGCCAGCAGAGAGGATCAGAGTACCCACTACGAGCAGTACTTC
few	TRBV3-1	NA	TRBJ2-7	CASTDGQVSYEQYF	TGTGCCAGCACCGACGGACAAGTCTCCTACGAGCAGTACTTC
few	TRBV12-3/TRBV12-4	TRBD2	TRBJ2-1	CASSFWTSGPNEQFF	TGTGCCAGCAGTTTTTGGACTAGCGGACCCAATGAGCAGTTCTTC
NA	TRBV5-4	TRBD2	TRBJ2-1	CASRPGLATGLGRNEQFF	TGTGCCAGCAGGCCGGGACTAGCGACCGGCCTGGGTAGGAATGAGCAGTTCTTC
NA	TRBV2	TRBD2	TRBJ2-2	CASSRGVTGELFF	TGTGCCAGCAGTCGGGGGGTAACCGGGGAGCTGTTTTTT
few	TRBV5-1	NA	TRBJ1-5	CASRIGTNQPQHF	TGCGCCAGCAGAATCGGGACAAATCAGCCCCAGCATTTT
NA	TRBV7-8	TRBD1	TRBJ1-3	CASSTGQGANTIYF	TGTGCCAGCAGCACGGGACAGGGGGCGAACACCATATATTTT